The T cell receptor (beta chain) under discussion was sequenced for a study of T cells after yellow fever vaccination. Trimming pared 5 bases from V and 3 bases from J, leaving 9 bases between. Germline-derived CDR1 and CDR2 are SGHDT and YYEEEE. The CDR3 covers 12 residues. TCRdb independently ran MiXCR on the 5' RACE reads; one entry per CDR3 protein. The sample shows approximately 610,000 distinct CDR3 sequences, around 17% of them seen only once. This material consisted of PBMCs, taken 5 days after the first yellow fever vaccination. The source of this sequence is a young man who received the YFV17D yellow fever vaccine. The rearrangement uses TRBV5-6 and TRBJ2-7; D call uncertain. The CDR3 sequence is CASSVGSYEQYV. In DNA, the CDR3 is TGTGCCAGCAGTGTGGGTAGCTACGAGCAGTACGTC.